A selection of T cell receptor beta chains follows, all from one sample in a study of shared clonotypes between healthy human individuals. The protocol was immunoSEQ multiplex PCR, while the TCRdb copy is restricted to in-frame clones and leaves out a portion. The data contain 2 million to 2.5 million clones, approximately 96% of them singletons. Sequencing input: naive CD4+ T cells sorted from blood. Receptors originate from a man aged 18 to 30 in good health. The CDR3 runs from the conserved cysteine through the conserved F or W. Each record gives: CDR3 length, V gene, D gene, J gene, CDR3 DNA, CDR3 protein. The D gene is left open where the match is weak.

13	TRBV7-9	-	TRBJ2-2	TGTGCCAGCAGCCTCCTGGGGGCCGGGGAGCTGTTTTTT	CASSLLGAGELFF
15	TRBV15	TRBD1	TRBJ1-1	TGTGCCACCAGGCCTACCCGACAGGGAGGAACTGAAGCTTTCTTT	CATRPTRQGGTEAFF
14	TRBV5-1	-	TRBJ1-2	TGCGCCAGCAGCCGGGAGTTTCTCAGCGATGGCTACACCTTC	CASSREFLSDGYTF
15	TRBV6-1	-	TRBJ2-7	TGTGCCAGCAGTGAAGGGAAAGGGAGCTCCTACGAGCAGTACTTC	CASSEGKGSSYEQYF
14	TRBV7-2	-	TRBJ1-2	TGTGCCAGCAGCTTAGAGCAGGGGCGGAGTGGCTACACCTTC	CASSLEQGRSGYTF
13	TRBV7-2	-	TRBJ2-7	TGTGCCAGCAGCCCCTTACCCCCAGCCGAGCAGTACTTC	CASSPLPPAEQYF
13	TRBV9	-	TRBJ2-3	TGTGCCAGCAGCGTAGGGGGCCCAGATACGCAGTATTTT	CASSVGGPDTQYF
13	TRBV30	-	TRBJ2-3	TGTGCCGGAGCCCCCTCAGGCACAGATACGCAGTATTTT	CAGAPSGTDTQYF
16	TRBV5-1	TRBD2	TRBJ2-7	TGCGCCAGCAGTTCCGGACTAGCGGAGGCGGTGGACGAGCAGTACTTC	CASSSGLAEAVDEQYF
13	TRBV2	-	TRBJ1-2	TGTGCCAGCAGTGTGGTCGGTAACTATGGCTACACCTTC	CASSVVGNYGYTF
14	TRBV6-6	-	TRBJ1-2	TGTGCCAGCAGTTACTCGGAGGGGACCTATGGCTACACCTTC	CASSYSEGTYGYTF
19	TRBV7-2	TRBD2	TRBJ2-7	TGTGCCAGCAGCTTAAGTCCAATCGCAAGACTAGCGGGCCCTCGCGAGCAGTACTTC	CASSLSPIARLAGPREQYF
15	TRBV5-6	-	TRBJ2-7	TGTGCCAGCAGCTTGGTGGCAGGGAAAGTCCACGAGCAGTACTTC	CASSLVAGKVHEQYF
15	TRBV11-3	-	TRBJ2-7	TGTGCCAGCAGTGGACACACGGGACACCTCTACGAGCAGTACTTC	CASSGHTGHLYEQYF
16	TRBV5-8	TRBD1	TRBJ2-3	TGTGCCAGCAGCTTGGTTCAGGGGGCGCTCGGAGATACGCAGTATTTT	CASSLVQGALGDTQYF